This T cell receptor beta chain was identified during a study of blood T cell repertoires in COVID-19. Germline V gene lookup returns CDR1 MNHEY and CDR2 SMNVEV (reference sequence). The CDR3 runs 9 residues. V lost 7 bases and J lost 11, with 8 bases in between. TCRdb's copy holds only in-frame clones and misses some; the assay was immunoSEQ multiplex PCR. Of 73,000 or so clones detected, around 80% appear once; the ten largest clones hold 5% to 6.5%. What was sequenced was peripheral blood. The receptor was derived from a man aged 45 to 65 with active COVID-19. The chain links TRBV27 to TRBJ1-1, with a weak D call TRBD1 (5 bases). CDR3 bases: TGTGCCAGCACCCCAGGGGCTTTCTTT. Translation: CASTPGAFF.